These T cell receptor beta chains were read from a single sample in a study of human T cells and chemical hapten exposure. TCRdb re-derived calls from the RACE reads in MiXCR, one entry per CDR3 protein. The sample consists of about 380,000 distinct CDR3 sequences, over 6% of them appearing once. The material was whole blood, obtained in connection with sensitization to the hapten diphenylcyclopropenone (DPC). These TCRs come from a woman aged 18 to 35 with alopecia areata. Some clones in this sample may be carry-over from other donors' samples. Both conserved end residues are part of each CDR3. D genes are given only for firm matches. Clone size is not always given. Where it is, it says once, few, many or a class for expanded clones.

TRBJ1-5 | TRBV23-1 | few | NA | TGCGCCAGCAGACTTCCCGATTCAGGGGCAGGAGGACAGCCCCAGCATTTT | CASRLPDSGAGGQPQHF
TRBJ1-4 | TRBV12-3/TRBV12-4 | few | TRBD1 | TGTGCCAGCAGCGGGACAGTCCGTGAAAAACTGTTTTTT | CASSGTVREKLFF
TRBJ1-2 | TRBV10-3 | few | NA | TGTGCCACCGCCGGGACGGGGGACTATGGCTACACCTTC | CATAGTGDYGYTF
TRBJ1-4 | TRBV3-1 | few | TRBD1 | TGTGCCAGCAGCCAAGGGGACAGACGAAATGAAAAACTGTTTTTT | CASSQGDRRNEKLFF
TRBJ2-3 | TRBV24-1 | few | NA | TGTGCCACCAGCCACTCCCGAGGGGGATACGCAGATACGCAGTATTTT | CATSHSRGGYADTQYF
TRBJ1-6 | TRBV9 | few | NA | TGTGCCAGCAACGGGGGCGGAAGTGGTCGTTCACCCCTCCACTTT | CASNGGGSGRSPLHF
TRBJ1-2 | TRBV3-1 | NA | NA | TGTGCCAGCAGCCAAGATTGGCAGGGTGAGGGCTACACCTTC | CASSQDWQGEGYTF
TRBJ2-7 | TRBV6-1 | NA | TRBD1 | TGTGCCAGCAGGCTCGGGACAGGAGCCTACGAGCAGTACTTC | CASRLGTGAYEQYF
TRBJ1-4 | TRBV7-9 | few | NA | TGTGCCAGCAGGCAAAGGTCTAATGAAAAACTGTTTTTT | CASRQRSNEKLFF
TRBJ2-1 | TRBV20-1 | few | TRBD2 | TGCAGTGCTCCATCGATTAGCGGGGGTTCCTACAATGAGCAGTTCTTC | CSAPSISGGSYNEQFF
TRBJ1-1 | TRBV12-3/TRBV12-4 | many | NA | TGTGCCAGCAGTTTGCTCTCGGAAGCTTTCTTT | CASSLLSEAFF
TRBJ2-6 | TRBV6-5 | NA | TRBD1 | TGTGCCAGCAGTTACTCAACCTGGACAGGGACCTCTGGGGCCAACGTCCTGACTTTC | CASSYSTWTGTSGANVLTF
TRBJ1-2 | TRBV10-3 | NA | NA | TGTGCCATCAGTGAGAACAGGGAACCCACGGGCTACACCTTC | CAISENREPTGYTF
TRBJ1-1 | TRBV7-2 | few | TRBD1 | TGTGCCAGCAGCCCCGGTGACAGGGGGCACACTGAAGCTTTCTTT | CASSPGDRGHTEAFF
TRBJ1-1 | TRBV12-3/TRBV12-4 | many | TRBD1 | TGTGCCAGCAGTTTTAGGACAGGGGGGTCCACTGAAGCTTTCTTT | CASSFRTGGSTEAFF
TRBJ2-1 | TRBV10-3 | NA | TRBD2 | TGTGCCATCAGCTACAGCGGGGATGAGCAGTTCTTC | CAISYSGDEQFF
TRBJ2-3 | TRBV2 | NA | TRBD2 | TGTGCCAGCAGTGAACAGGGACGGGGGGTTCTCACAGATACGCAGTATTTT | CASSEQGRGVLTDTQYF
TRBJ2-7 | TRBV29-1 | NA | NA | TGCAGCTACCTGGGGGGCGGCGAGCAGTACTTC | CSYLGGGEQYF
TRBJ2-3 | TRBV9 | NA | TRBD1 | TGTGCCAGCAGCGTCACAGGGGGCACAGATACGCGGTATTTT | CASSVTGGTDTRYF
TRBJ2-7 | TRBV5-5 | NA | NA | TGTGCCAGCAGGGTTCAGGGGACCAACGACGAGCAGTACTTC | CASRVQGTNDEQYF
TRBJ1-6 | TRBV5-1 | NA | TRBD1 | TGCGCCAGCAGCTTGTTGACGGGACAGGGGAATTCACCCCTCCACTTT | CASSLLTGQGNSPLHF
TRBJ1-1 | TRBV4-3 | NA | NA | TGCGCCAGCAGCCAAGATTTCAGCCCGAACACTGAAGCTTTCTTT | CASSQDFSPNTEAFF
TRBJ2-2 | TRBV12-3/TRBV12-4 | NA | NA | TGTGCCAGCAGTTTTCCTAGGGGTCGTAACACCGGGGAGCTGTTTTTT | CASSFPRGRNTGELFF
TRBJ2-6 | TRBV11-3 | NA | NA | TGTGCCAGCAGCGGTGAGTGGTCCGGGGCCAACGTCCTGACTTTC | CASSGEWSGANVLTF
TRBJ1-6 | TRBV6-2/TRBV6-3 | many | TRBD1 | TGTGCCAGCAGTGAAAAACAGGGGGCTGGATCACCCCTCCACTTT | CASSEKQGAGSPLHF
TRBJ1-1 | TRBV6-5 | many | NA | TGTGCCAGCAGGATGAACACTGAAGCTTTCTTT | CASRMNTEAFF
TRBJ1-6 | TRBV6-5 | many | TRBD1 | TGTGCCAGCAGTCGGGAGGGGGCGAAACGTTCACCCCTCCACTTT | CASSREGAKRSPLHF
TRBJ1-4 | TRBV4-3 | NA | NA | TGCGCCAGCAGCCGAGAAGGGGGTATTGCAACTAATGAAAAACTGTTTTTT | CASSREGGIATNEKLFF
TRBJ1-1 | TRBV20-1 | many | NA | TGCAGTGCTAGAGACGAAGGGCACCTTTACATGAACACTGAAGCTTTCTTT | CSARDEGHLYMNTEAFF
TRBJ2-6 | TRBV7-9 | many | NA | TGTGCCAGCAGCTCCGGAACGGCATCTGGGGCCAACGTCCTGACTTTC | CASSSGTASGANVLTF
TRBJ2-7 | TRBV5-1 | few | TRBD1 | TGCGCCAGCGGACAGGAACCTTCCTACGAGCAGTACTTC | CASGQEPSYEQYF
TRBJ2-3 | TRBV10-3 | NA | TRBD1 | TGTGCCAGCCTCGCAGGGGGCCCAGATACGCAGTATTTT | CASLAGGPDTQYF
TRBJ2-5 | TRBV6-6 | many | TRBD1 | TGTGCCAGCAGTGAGGGGGCGCTACAAGAGACCCAGTACTTC | CASSEGALQETQYF
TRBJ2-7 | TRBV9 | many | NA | TGTGCCAGCAGCGTAGATAGCAGCTTCTACGAGCAGTACTTC | CASSVDSSFYEQYF
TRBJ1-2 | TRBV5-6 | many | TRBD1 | TGTGCCAGCAGCTTGGGCCCGGGACAGGGAGATGGCTACACCTTC | CASSLGPGQGDGYTF
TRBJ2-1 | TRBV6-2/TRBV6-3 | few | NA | TGTGCCAGCAGGACAGACACACTTTCCCATGAGCAGTTCTTC | CASRTDTLSHEQFF